This passage covers 31 T cell receptor beta chains from one sample sequenced in a study of cytomegalovirus exposure and HLA in healthy donors. 60 Vbeta and 13 Jbeta primers were used in PCR. The method was immunoSEQ multiplex PCR; TCRdb's version includes in-frame clones alone and lacks a portion of them. The table has 150,000 or so clones, around three quarters seen once. The source material was PBMCs. The receptors were gathered from a woman aged 40 to 50 in good health and CMV-seropositive.

This clone was observed a handful of times. The V and J genes are TRBV12-5 and TRBJ2-6; TRBD1 matches at 7 bases. From germline, CDR1 is LGHNT and CDR2 FRNRAP. The CDR3 consists of 20 residues. Trimming cost V 4 bases and J 4 bases; bases outside gene matches: 19. The CDR3 coding sequence is TGTGCTAGTGGTTCCGAAACGGACAGGCTCTTGCGGACGGGGGCCAACGTCCTGACTTTC. Protein sequence: CASGSETDRLLRTGANVLTF.

The chain has TRBV5-6 and TRBJ1-1, with D hard to call. The CDR3 has 14 amino acids. Germline V gene lookup returns CDR1 SGHDT and CDR2 YYEEEE. V gave up 0 bases and J gave up 1 base, with 7 bases separating them. The CDR3 region has the DNA TGTGCCAGCAGCTTGGGACTCCCGAACACTGAAGCTTTCTTT. It translates to CASSLGLPNTEAFF.

The chain uses TRBV6-5 and TRBJ1-4; weak D call: TRBD1 (6 bases). From germline, CDR1 is MNHEY and CDR2 SVGAGI. This CDR3 has 14 residues. Trimming removed 6 bases at V and 2 bases at J, with 10 bases between. The DNA of the CDR3 is TGTGCCAGCAGCCCAACAGGGACTAATGAAAAACTGTTTTTT. Translation gives CASSPTGTNEKLFF.

V and J are TRBV5-1 and TRBJ2-1; maybe TRBD1 (6 bases). CDR1 is SGHRS, CDR2 YFSETQ, per germline. This CDR3 comprises 16 residues. The germline V and J ends were trimmed by 4 bases and 4 bases, with 18 bases remaining between them. CDR3 sequence: CASSPEGETIYNEQFF. The CDR3 bases are TGCGCCAGCAGCCCAGAGGGGGAGACCATTTACAATGAGCAGTTCTTC.

The rearrangement uses TRBV18 and TRBJ1-4; D might be TRBD1 (5 bases). Germline V gene data show CDR1 as KGHSH and CDR2 as LQKENI. The CDR3 contains 15 residues. V lost 4 bases and J lost 3, with 12 bases in between. The CDR3: CASSRNGGPNEKLFF. DNA for the CDR3: TGTGCCAGCTCACGTAACGGGGGTCCTAATGAAAAACTGTTTTTT.

In this sample, this clone turned up a few times. The chain has TRBV5-4 and TRBJ1-1; unclear D gene. The CDR3 is 14 residues long. Germline V gives CDR1 SGHNT, CDR2 YYREEE (reference sequence). Between the trimmed V and J ends, which lost 0 bases and 6 bases, there was a span of 12 bases. This CDR3 is CASSLEASAAEAFF. CDR3 sequence (DNA): TGTGCCAGCAGCTTGGAGGCCAGCGCCGCTGAAGCTTTCTTT.

V usage is TRBV30 and J usage is TRBJ1-4; 7 nucleotides line up with TRBD1. Germline CDR1 and CDR2: GTSNPN and SVGIG (reference sequence). V shed 0 bases, J shed 3 bases, and the junction held 4 bases outside the gene matches. The CDR3 is 15 amino acids. The CDR3: CAWSVRQGSNEKLFF. The CDR3 DNA follows: TGTGCCTGGAGTGTCCGACAGGGATCTAATGAAAAACTGTTTTTT.

For the CDR3, the DNA is TGTGCCACTCCCAGTTGGGGACAGGGGGACAATCAGCCCCAGCATTTT. Protein product: CATPSWGQGDNQPQHF. The J gene is TRBJ1-5, the V gene TRBV7-9; 11 nucleotides align to TRBD1. CDR1 is SEHNR and CDR2 is FQNEAQ in the germline V gene (reference sequence). The CDR3 consists of 16 residues. V shed 10 bases and J 3 bases; nucleotides not matched to a gene: 11.

The chain employs TRBV6-1 and TRBJ1-2; a weak D match, TRBD1 (6 bases). The CDR3 covers 14 residues. Trimming cost V 4 bases and J 7 bases, with 16 bases left between them. From germline, CDR1 is MNHNS and CDR2 SASEGT. CDR3 nucleotide sequence: TGTGCCAGCAGTGGGGACAAGGCTTATGGTGGCTACACCTTC. Its translation is CASSGDKAYGGYTF.

CDR3 DNA: TGTGCCAGCAGACCGGGACAGGTTTCCTACGAGCAGTACTTC. It specifies CASRPGQVSYEQYF. The V gene is TRBV6-5, the J gene TRBJ2-7; TRBD1 matches 8 bases. This CDR3 is 14 amino acids long. V trimming: 6 bases; J trimming: 1 base; junction bases outside the gene matches: 5. Germline loops: CDR1 MNHEY, CDR2 SVGAGI.

V usage is TRBV4-1 and J usage is TRBJ2-3; 7 nucleotides match TRBD1. This CDR3 comprises 16 residues. Germline V CDR1 and CDR2: MGHRA, YSYEKL. The V and J ends lost 1 base and 4 bases, in that order; junction bases with no gene match: 8. DNA for the CDR3: TGCGCCAGCAGCCAAGTCGACAGGGACACCCCAGATACGCAGTATTTT. Protein sequence: CASSQVDRDTPDTQYF.

This chain connects TRBV9 to TRBJ2-5; possible D gene TRBD2, 5 bases. The J call could be wrong; TRBJ2-7 is a better fit for the DNA end. The CDR3 is 13 amino acids. The germline CDR1 and CDR2 sequences are SGDLS and YYNGEE. DNA of the CDR3: TGTGCCAGCAGCGTAGTCCCGGGATCCGAGCAGTACTTC. Translated: CASSVVPGSEQYF.

This clone was counted only a few times. The chain carries TRBV7-5 and TRBJ1-1; TRBD1, the table's D call, was not compared with the DNA. TRBV7-5 is a pseudogene locus. The CDR3 totals 18 residues. In DNA, the CDR3 is TGTGTCAGACGTAGGGGGTCCCCCCCGGGCAGGGGCGGCACTGAAGCTTTCTTT. This codes for CVRRRGSPPGRGGTEAFF.

The chain is built from TRBV12-5 and TRBJ2-2, with a possible D match to TRBD2 (5 bases). Germline V lookup: CDR1 LGHNT, CDR2 FRNRAP. V shed 3 bases and J shed 2 bases, with 10 bases lying between them. This CDR3 is 15 amino acids long. The CDR3 sequence: CASGLGSSNTGELFF. Here the CDR3 DNA reads TGTGCTAGTGGTTTAGGGAGCAGCAACACCGGGGAGCTGTTTTTT.

CDR3 protein: CASRRLAGGPPFEQYF. In DNA form, the CDR3 reads TGTGCCAGCAGGCGACTAGCGGGGGGGCCACCTTTTGAGCAGTACTTC. The chain employs TRBV2 and TRBJ2-7; TRBD2 agrees at 14 bases. Germline assignment: CDR1 SNHLY and CDR2 FYNNEI. V dropped 6 bases and J dropped 7; count of bases not matched to a gene: 11. The CDR3 has 16 residues.

V usage is TRBV23-1 and J usage is TRBJ1-3; 7 bases align to TRBD1. TRBV23-1 is an open reading frame whose function is uncertain. There are 16 residues in the CDR3. After removal of 1 base from V and 4 bases from J, the junction contained 7 bases not matched to a gene. The CDR3 is CASSQLGDRGGNTIYF. The CDR3 coding sequence is TGCGCCAGCAGTCAATTAGGGGACAGAGGAGGAAACACCATATATTTT.

This chain joins TRBV28 and TRBJ1-4, with D uncertain. This CDR3 has 12 amino acids. The germline V gene encodes CDR1 MDHEN and CDR2 SYDVKM. The CDR3 nucleotides are TGTGCTAGCTCCCTAACTAATGAAAAACTGTTTTTT. Translation: CASSLTNEKLFF.

The rearrangement uses TRBV2 and TRBJ2-5; 7 bases fit TRBD1. V gave up 6 bases and J gave up 5 bases; unmatched junction bases: 9. This CDR3 is 14 amino acids long. CDR1 is SNHLY, CDR2 FYNNEI, per germline. The CDR3 spells CASSYRGRWETQYF. The CDR3, as DNA: TGTGCCAGCAGCTACAGGGGACGGTGGGAGACCCAGTACTTC.

The V gene is TRBV7-9, the J gene TRBJ2-2, with D perhaps matching TRBD1 (5 bases). The CDR3 is made up of 15 amino acids. Between the trimmed V and J ends, which lost 1 base and 0 bases, there was a span of 6 bases. Per germline, CDR1 SEHNR and CDR2 FQNEAQ (reference sequence). DNA of the CDR3: TGTGCCAGCAGCTTAGACAGGTCGAACACCGGGGAGCTGTTTTTT. This sequence encodes CASSLDRSNTGELFF.

This chain joins TRBV19 and TRBJ1-2; possibly TRBD1 for D (6 bases). Germline values: CDR1 LNHDA, CDR2 SQIVND (reference sequence). V lost 7 bases and J 2 bases, leaving 14 bases between the germline ends. The CDR3 runs to 14 residues. The chain's CDR3 is CASTRGGRNYGYTF. The CDR3 DNA is TGTGCCAGTACACGCGGGGGGCGCAACTATGGCTACACCTTC.

Points on this clone: The sample holds other DNA sequences that translate to the same CDR3. This sequence joins TRBV19 and TRBJ2-2; D is possibly TRBD1 (5 bases). Trimming shortened V by 2 bases and J by 5 bases, and 6 bases separated the two germline ends. The germline CDR1 and CDR2 sequences are LNHDA and SQIVND (reference sequence). The length of the CDR3 is 13 residues. CDR3 sequence: CASSIQGTGELFF. Written as DNA, the CDR3 is TGTGCCAGTAGTATACAGGGTACCGGGGAGCTGTTTTTT.

The chain couples TRBV7-9 to TRBJ1-1, with 8 bases matching TRBD1. CDR3 length: 13 amino acids. The V gene's germline CDR1 is SEHNR and CDR2 FQNEAQ (reference sequence). The V and J ends lost 8 bases and 7 bases, in that order; junction bases with no gene match: 9. The CDR3: CASDERGQVEAFF. As DNA, the CDR3 is TGTGCCAGCGACGAGCGGGGACAGGTTGAAGCTTTCTTT.

The V call is TRBV27, the J call TRBJ1-1, with D possibly being TRBD1 (5 bases). The germline gives CDR1 MNHEY, CDR2 SMNVEV (reference sequence). The CDR3 totals 15 residues. Trimming stripped 0 bases from V and 1 base from J, with 9 bases between. In DNA form, the CDR3 reads TGTGCCAGCAGTTTATCTCGGACAACGAACACTGAAGCTTTCTTT. Protein: CASSLSRTTNTEAFF.

The V and J genes are TRBV28 and TRBJ1-5; 10 nucleotides agree with TRBD1. The CDR3 loop spans 15 amino acids. Germline V lookup: CDR1 MDHEN, CDR2 SYDVKM. V was clipped by 6 bases and J by 4 bases; unmatched bases: 6. The CDR3 DNA follows: TGTGCCAGCAGAACCGGGACAGGGGCAAATCAGCCCCAGCATTTT. It codes for CASRTGTGANQPQHF.

The chain has TRBV11-2 and TRBJ2-5; a weak D match, TRBD1 (6 bases). Germline V gene data show CDR1 as SGHAT and CDR2 as FQNNGV. CDR3 length: 15 residues. Trimming took 5 bases from V and 5 from J, leaving 18 bases between them. The CDR3 protein is CASSPRDTKGETQYF. DNA for the CDR3: TGTGCCAGCAGCCCCCGGGACACGAAGGGGGAGACCCAGTACTTC. Looking up the rest from reference TRBV11-2 and TRBJ2-5 gives the full variable domain: EAGVAQSPRYKIIEKRQSVAFWCNPISGHATLYWYQQILGQGPKLLIQFQNNGVVDDSQLPKDRFSAERLKGVDSTLKIQPAKLEDSAVYLCASSPRDTKGETQYFGPGTRLLVL.

The gene calls are TRBV9 and TRBJ2-1, with D unresolved. The germline gives CDR1 SGDLS, CDR2 YYNGEE. V lost 0 bases, J lost 3 bases, and 4 bases lay in between. The CDR3 loop spans 13 amino acids. The CDR3 protein is CASSVAIYNEQFF. The CDR3 DNA sequence: TGTGCCAGCAGCGTAGCTATCTACAATGAGCAGTTCTTC.

V is TRBV9 and J is TRBJ2-1; 7 bases line up with TRBD1. The CDR3 contains 17 residues. CDR1 is SGDLS, CDR2 YYNGEE, per germline. V lost 2 bases to trimming and J lost 0 bases; unmatched junction nucleotides: 8. The CDR3 is CASSVETGTHSYNEQFF. The CDR3 DNA is TGTGCCAGCAGCGTGGAGACAGGGACCCACTCCTACAATGAGCAGTTCTTC.

This clone was recorded once. The chain couples TRBV28 to TRBJ1-4; 9 bases are shared with TRBD1. Germline lookup yields CDR1 MDHEN and CDR2 SYDVKM. The CDR3 runs 14 residues. The junction had 7 bases not matched to a gene; V was cut back by 6 bases and J by 8 bases. The DNA for the CDR3 is TGTGCCAGCAGGTACCGGGACAGGGAGGAAAAACTGTTTTTT. This codes for CASRYRDREEKLFF. The whole variable domain, filled in from reference TRBV28 and TRBJ1-4, reads DVKVTQSSRYLVKRTGEKVFLECVQDMDHENMFWYRQDPGLGLRLIYFSYDVKMKEKGDIPEGYSVSREKKERFSLILESASTNQTSMYLCASRYRDREEKLFFGSGTQLSVL.

J is TRBJ2-1 and V is TRBV28, with 8 nucleotides matching TRBD2. The V gene end was trimmed by 6 bases and the J gene end by 9 bases; junction bases not matched to a gene: 13. This CDR3 region has 15 residues. CDR1 is MDHEN and CDR2 is SYDVKM in the germline V gene. CDR3 in DNA: TGTGCCAGCAGCTCCTACACCGGGGGGGCGGGTGAGCAGTTCTTC. Translation: CASSSYTGGAGEQFF.

V usage is TRBV11-2 and J usage is TRBJ2-7; TRBD2 agrees at 8 bases. Losses at the gene ends were 0 bases for V and 2 bases for J; bases not matched to a gene: 3. Germline V gives CDR1 SGHAT, CDR2 FQNNGV. The CDR3 sequence is 15 residues long. The DNA for the CDR3 is TGTGCCAGCAGCTTAGAACGGGGGGGCACCTACGAGCAGTACTTC. Translating it yields CASSLERGGTYEQYF.

This rearrangement joins TRBV4-1 to TRBJ2-7, with a tentative D call TRBD2 (6 bases). The germline V gene has CDR1 MGHRA and CDR2 YSYEKL. This CDR3 contains 18 residues. V was trimmed by 4 bases and J by 6 bases, leaving 28 bases between them. In DNA, the CDR3 is TGCGCCAGCAGCCGAAGGAATTTGGGACTCCAACCCCGGGTCGAGCAGTACTTC. It translates to CASSRRNLGLQPRVEQYF.